The entry below gives a single TCR beta chain sequence along with its context. Its antigen is undetermined. The CDR3 has 13 residues. Trimming cost V 7 bases and J 5 bases; bases outside gene matches: 6. Germline V lookup: CDR1 SGHDN, CDR2 FVKESK. These data originate in a study of T cell repertoires in cytomegalovirus infection. Each CDR3 protein is one row after TCRdb ran MiXCR on the reads. The sample consists of about 830,000 distinct CDR3 sequences, around a third of them appearing once. The chain links TRBV14 to TRBJ2-5, with 8 bases lining up with TRBD1. The specimen comprised cultured CD8+ T cells from PBMCs, sampled from culture after CMV antigen stimulation. The clonotype originates from a human donor in good health (CMV status not recorded). Some clones in this sample may be carry-over from other donors' samples. CDR3 DNA: TGTGCCAGCAACCCAGGGGGCTGGGAGACCCAGTACTTC. It yields the protein CASNPGGWETQYF.